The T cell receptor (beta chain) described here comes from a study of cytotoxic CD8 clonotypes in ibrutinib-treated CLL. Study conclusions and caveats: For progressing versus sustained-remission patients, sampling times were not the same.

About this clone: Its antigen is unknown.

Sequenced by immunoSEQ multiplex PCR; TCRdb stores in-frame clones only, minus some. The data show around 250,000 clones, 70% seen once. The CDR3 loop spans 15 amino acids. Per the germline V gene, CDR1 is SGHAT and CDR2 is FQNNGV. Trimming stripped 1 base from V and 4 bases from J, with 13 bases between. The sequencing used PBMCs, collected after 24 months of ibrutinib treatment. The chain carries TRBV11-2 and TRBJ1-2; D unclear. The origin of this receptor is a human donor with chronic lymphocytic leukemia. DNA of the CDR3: TGTGCCAGCAGCTTAGTTGGTCGGATGAGCTATGGCTACACCTTC. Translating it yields CASSLVGRMSYGYTF.